Below are 17 T cell receptor beta chains sequenced from a single sample in a study of vaccination and CD4 T cells after COVID-19. For these TCRs, the target antigens are not known. The treatment here: roughly nine-day PBMC culture with coronavirus spike peptide pools or control peptides (ViraFEST assay). Sequenced with the Oncomine TCR Beta short-read assay was DNA taken from cultured CD4+ T cells. TCRdb itself ran the PCR reads through MiXCR, one entry per CDR3 protein. Of about 13,000 distinct CDR3 sequences in the sample, less than 70% are singletons; the top ten hold over 10%. The sample consisted of CD4+ T cells from blood, cultured in vitro. The receptor source for this set is a human donor who had recovered from COVID-19.

This clonotype appeared a few times. The chain carries TRBV7-6 and TRBJ1-6; D remains ambiguous. Germline V gene data show CDR1 as SGHVS and CDR2 as FNYEAQ. The CDR3 is made up of 12 amino acids. V was cut by 5 bases and J by 7 bases, with 6 bases left in between. The CDR3 DNA reads TGTGCCAGCAGCAACAGAAATTCACCCCTCCACTTT. The encoded protein is CASSNRNSPLHF.

The chain has TRBV11-2 and TRBJ2-5, with no clear D. Germline-derived CDR1 and CDR2 are SGHAT and FQNNGV. This CDR3 has 13 amino acids. Trimming removed 6 bases from V and 7 bases from J, with 15 bases in between. The CDR3 loop is CASRGLGVGTQYF. The CDR3 nucleotides read TGTGCCAGCAGAGGCTTAGGAGTGGGGACCCAGTACTTC.

The chain has TRBV6-5 and TRBJ2-7, with a tentative D call TRBD2 (7 bases). The CDR3 consists of 15 residues. The germline V gene has CDR1 MNHEY and CDR2 SVGAGI. With 4 bases removed from V and 0 bases from J, the gap between germline ends came to 13 bases. In nucleotides, the CDR3 is TGTGCCAGCAGTTCTAGGGGGGGGACCTCCTACGAGCAGTACTTC. This encodes CASSSRGGTSYEQYF.

This clonotype was seen a few times. The J gene is TRBJ2-7, the V gene TRBV15, with D hard to call. The CDR3 length is 15 residues. The V and J ends lost 0 bases and 0 bases respectively, with 9 bases between them. From germline, CDR1 is LNHNV and CDR2 YYDKDF (reference sequence). CDR3 sequence: CATSRDPRSSYEQYF. The CDR3 DNA is TGTGCCACCAGCAGAGACCCAAGGAGCTCCTACGAGCAGTACTTC.

The V gene is TRBV6-1, the J gene TRBJ1-4, with TRBD1 as a possible D gene (5 bases). This CDR3 has 14 residues. V lost 4 bases, J lost 7 bases, and 13 bases lay in between. Per the germline V gene, CDR1 is MNHNS and CDR2 is SASEGT. CDR3 sequence: CASSGWGSREKLFF. DNA for the CDR3: TGTGCCAGCAGTGGCTGGGGGTCACGTGAAAAACTGTTTTTT.

This clonotype has only a few counts. In DNA form, the CDR3 reads TGCAGTGCTAGAGAGGGTATGGAAGCTTTCTTT. It specifies CSAREGMEAFF. The chain is built from TRBV20-1 and TRBJ1-1; D is uncertain. CDR1 and CDR2 from the germline V gene are DFQATT and SNEGSKA (reference sequence). The CDR3 covers 11 residues. V lost 0 bases and J 8 bases, leaving 7 bases between the germline ends.

The chain employs TRBV7-2 and TRBJ2-3; the D is unclear. V gave up 1 base and J gave up 6 bases, with 8 bases separating them. The V gene's germline CDR1 is SGHTA and CDR2 FQGNSA. The CDR3 spans 13 residues. Here the CDR3 reads CASSLVNRDTQYF. In DNA, the CDR3 is TGTGCCAGCAGCTTAGTCAATCGGGATACGCAGTATTTT.

The chain uses TRBV20-1 and TRBJ2-2, with D possibly being TRBD1 (5 bases). The germline V gene has CDR1 DFQATT and CDR2 SNEGSKA (reference sequence). The CDR3 runs to 14 residues. Trimming took off 6 bases at V and 0 bases at J, with 11 bases between the two ends. The CDR3 region is CSATKGSNTGELFF. CDR3 DNA: TGCAGTGCCACTAAGGGGTCGAACACCGGGGAGCTGTTTTTT.

The chain is built from TRBV6-2 or TRBV6-3 and TRBJ2-7; tentatively, D is TRBD1 or TRBD2 (5 bases each). V shed 0 bases and J shed 6 bases, with 12 bases lying between them. Germline assignment: CDR1 MNHEY and CDR2 SVGEGT. CDR3 length equals 14 residues. Here the CDR3 DNA reads TGTGCCAGCAGTTACTCACTACAGGAGGCCGAGCAGTACTTC. It codes for CASSYSLQEAEQYF.

CDR3 region: CSAEIQNIQYF. As DNA, the CDR3 is TGCAGTGCAGAGATACAAAACATTCAGTACTTC. The chain uses TRBV20-1 and TRBJ2-4; D unclear. Germline V lookup: CDR1 DFQATT, CDR2 SNEGSKA (reference sequence). The CDR3 has 11 residues. The ends were cut back, 6 bases at V and 5 bases at J, with 8 bases in the middle.

This clonotype is medium-sized by share. The chain is built from TRBV20-1 and TRBJ2-1; TRBD2 aligns across 8 bases. CDR1 is DFQATT and CDR2 is SNEGSKA in the germline V gene (reference sequence). J was trimmed by 7 bases and V by 3 bases; bases with no gene match: 11. The CDR3 has 15 amino acids. The CDR3 reads CSASRGLAGGNEQFF. For the CDR3, the DNA is TGCAGTGCTAGTCGGGGATTGGCGGGAGGTAATGAGCAGTTCTTC.

This chain links TRBV30 with TRBJ1-5; 9 bases agree with TRBD1. This CDR3 comprises 13 residues. Germline V gene sequence: CDR1 GTSNPN, CDR2 SVGIG (reference sequence). V lost 1 base, J lost 7 bases, and 2 bases stayed unmatched. The CDR3 here is CAWSGDRDQPQHF. Here the CDR3 DNA reads TGTGCCTGGAGTGGGGACAGGGACCAGCCCCAGCATTTT.

The chain couples TRBV24-1 to TRBJ1-2; 7 nucleotides match TRBD1. CDR1 is KGHDR, CDR2 SFDVKD, per germline. The CDR3 runs 14 residues. Trimming cost V 3 bases and J 1 base; bases outside gene matches: 1. CDR3 sequence: CATSDNRGNYGYTF. CDR3 in DNA: TGTGCCACCAGTGATAACAGGGGTAACTATGGCTACACCTTC.

This rearrangement joins TRBV11-3 to TRBJ2-7; 11 bases agree with TRBD1. This CDR3 comprises 16 residues. The V gene's germline CDR1 is SGHNT and CDR2 YENEEA. The V segment lost 1 base and the J segment 3 bases; nucleotides outside the gene matches: 5. The CDR3 protein is CASSLAPGTGGYEQYF. The DNA of the CDR3 is TGTGCCAGCAGCTTAGCCCCCGGGACAGGGGGCTACGAGCAGTACTTC.

The sample holds a few counts of this clonotype. The J gene is TRBJ2-7, the V gene TRBV7-2; maybe TRBD1 (6 bases). The CDR3 is made up of 13 amino acids. With 1 base removed from V and 8 bases from J, the gap between germline ends came to 12 bases. Germline V gene sequence: CDR1 SGHTA, CDR2 FQGNSA. CDR3 nucleotide sequence: TGTGCCAGCAGCTTAGTGGCAGGGACACAGCAGTACTTC. The encoded protein is CASSLVAGTQQYF.

The chain carries TRBV7-9 and TRBJ2-5, with D possibly matching TRBD1 (5 bases). The V and J ends lost 2 bases and 5 bases respectively, with 12 bases between them. Germline CDR1 and CDR2: SEHNR and FQNEAQ (reference sequence). The CDR3 is 14 residues long. This CDR3 is CASSLQGFGETQYF. The CDR3 nucleotides read TGTGCCAGCAGCTTACAGGGATTCGGCGAGACCCAGTACTTC.

The J gene is TRBJ1-5, the V gene TRBV7-2; TRBD1 agrees at 8 bases. V was clipped by 6 bases and J by 5 bases; unmatched bases: 6. This CDR3 is 14 amino acids long. In germline, CDR1 is SGHTA, CDR2 FQGNSA. In DNA form, the CDR3 reads TGTGCCAGCAGTCCGGACAGGGTGTATCAGCCCCAGCATTTT. It is translated as CASSPDRVYQPQHF.